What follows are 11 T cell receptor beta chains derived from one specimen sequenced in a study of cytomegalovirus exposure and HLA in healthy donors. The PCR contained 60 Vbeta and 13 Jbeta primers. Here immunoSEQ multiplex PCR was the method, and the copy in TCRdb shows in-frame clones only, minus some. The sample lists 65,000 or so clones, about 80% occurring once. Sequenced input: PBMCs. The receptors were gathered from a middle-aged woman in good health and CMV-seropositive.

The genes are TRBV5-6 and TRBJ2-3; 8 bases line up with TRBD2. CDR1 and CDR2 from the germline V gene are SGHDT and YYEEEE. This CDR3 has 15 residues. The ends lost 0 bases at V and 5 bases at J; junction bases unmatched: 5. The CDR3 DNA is TGTGCCAGCAGCTTGGACGGGGGGGTCGGAGATACGCAGTATTTT. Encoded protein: CASSLDGGVGDTQYF.

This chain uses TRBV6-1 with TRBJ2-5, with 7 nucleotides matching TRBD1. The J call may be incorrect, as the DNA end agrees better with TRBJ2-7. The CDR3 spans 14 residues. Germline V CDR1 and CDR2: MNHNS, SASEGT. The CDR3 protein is CASSDRAPPYEQYF. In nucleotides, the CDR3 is TGTGCCAGCAGCGACAGGGCACCCCCCTACGAGCAGTACTTC.

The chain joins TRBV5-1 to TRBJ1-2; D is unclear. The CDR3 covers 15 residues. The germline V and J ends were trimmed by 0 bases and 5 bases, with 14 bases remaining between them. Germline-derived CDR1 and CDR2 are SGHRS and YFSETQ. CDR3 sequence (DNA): TGCGCCAGCAGCTTGGTCGGGAATCGGGGTTATGGCTACACCTTC. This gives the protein CASSLVGNRGYGYTF.

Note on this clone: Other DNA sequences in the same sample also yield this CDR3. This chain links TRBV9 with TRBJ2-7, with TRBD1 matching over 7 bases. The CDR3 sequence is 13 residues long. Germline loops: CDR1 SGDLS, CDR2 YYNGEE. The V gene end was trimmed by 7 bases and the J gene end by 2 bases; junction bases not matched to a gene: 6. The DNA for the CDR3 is TGTGCCAGCTCTGGGCAGGGGGCCTACGAGCAGTACTTC. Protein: CASSGQGAYEQYF.

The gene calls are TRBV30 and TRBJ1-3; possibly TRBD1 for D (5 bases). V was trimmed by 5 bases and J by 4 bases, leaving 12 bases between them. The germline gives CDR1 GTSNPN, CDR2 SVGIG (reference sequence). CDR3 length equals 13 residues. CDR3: CAWQPGYGNTIYF. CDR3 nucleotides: TGTGCCTGGCAACCAGGGTACGGAAACACCATATATTTT.

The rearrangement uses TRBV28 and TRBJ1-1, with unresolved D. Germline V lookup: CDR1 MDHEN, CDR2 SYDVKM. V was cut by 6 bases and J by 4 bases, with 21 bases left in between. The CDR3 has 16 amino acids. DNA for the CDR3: TGTGCCAGCAGCTCCCAACTAGCGATTGGGAGCACTGAAGCTTTCTTT. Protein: CASSSQLAIGSTEAFF.

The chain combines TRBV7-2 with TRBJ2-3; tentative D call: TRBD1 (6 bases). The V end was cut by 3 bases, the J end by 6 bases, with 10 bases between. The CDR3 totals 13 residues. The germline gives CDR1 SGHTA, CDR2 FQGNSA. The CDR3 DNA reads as TGTGCCAGCAGCTTGGGGGCGTTGGATACGCAGTATTTT. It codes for CASSLGALDTQYF.

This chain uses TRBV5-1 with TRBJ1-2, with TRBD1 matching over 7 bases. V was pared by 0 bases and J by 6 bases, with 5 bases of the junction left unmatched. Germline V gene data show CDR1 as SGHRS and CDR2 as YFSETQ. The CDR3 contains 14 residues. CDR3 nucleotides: TGCGCCAGCAGCTTGGGAGGGACAGTCGATGGCTACACCTTC. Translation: CASSLGGTVDGYTF.

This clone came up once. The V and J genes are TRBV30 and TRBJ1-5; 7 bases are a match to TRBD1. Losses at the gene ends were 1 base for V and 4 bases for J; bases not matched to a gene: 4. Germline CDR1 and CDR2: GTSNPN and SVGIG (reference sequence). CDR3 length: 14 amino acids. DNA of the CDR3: TGTGCCTGGAGTGACAGGGGTAGGAATCAGCCCCAGCATTTT. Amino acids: CAWSDRGRNQPQHF.

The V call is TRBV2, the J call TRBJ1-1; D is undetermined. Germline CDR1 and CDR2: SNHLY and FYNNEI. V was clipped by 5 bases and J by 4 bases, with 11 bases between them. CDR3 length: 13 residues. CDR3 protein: CASSRSSFTEAFF. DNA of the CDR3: TGTGCCAGCAGTCGGAGTTCCTTCACTGAAGCTTTCTTT.

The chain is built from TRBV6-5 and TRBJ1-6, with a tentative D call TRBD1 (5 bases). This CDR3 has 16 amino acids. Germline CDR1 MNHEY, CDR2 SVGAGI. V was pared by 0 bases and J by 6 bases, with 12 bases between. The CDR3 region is CASSYSVTGGNSPLHF. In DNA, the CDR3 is TGTGCCAGCAGTTACTCGGTGACGGGGGGTAATTCACCCCTCCACTTT.